The rows below give T cell receptor beta chains drawn from one sample of a study of T-cell reconstitution after alpha-beta-depleted transplantation in children. Each CDR3 protein gets one entry after TCRdb re-called the PCR reads with MiXCR. The sample has about 610,000 distinct CDR3 sequences; about 11% are singletons. The sequenced sample was PBMCs from the stem cell graft donor, obtained from the stem cell graft. Every receptor here comes from a human donor who donated a stem cell graft to a child with acute myeloid leukemia. Both conserved end residues are part of each CDR3. Fields, in order: V gene, clone size, D gene, J gene, CDR3 DNA, CDR3 protein. The D gene is left open where the match is weak. Only some rows state a clone size, as once, few, many or a class for expanded clones.

>TRBV7-2|many|.|TRBJ2-7
TGTGCCAGCAGCCTTTATTACGAGCAGTACTTC
CASSLYYEQYF
>TRBV29-1|.|TRBD2|TRBJ2-2
TGCAGCGCCGGGACTAGCGGCGGGGAGCTGTTTTTT
CSAGTSGGELFF
>TRBV7-9|.|.|TRBJ2-7
TGTGCCAGCAGCTTGTATACGGCTGAGGAGCAGTACTTC
CASSLYTAEEQYF
>TRBV7-3|.|.|TRBJ1-1
TGTGCCAGCAGCCCAGGAGGCACGGACACTGAAGCTTTCTTT
CASSPGGTDTEAFF
>TRBV18|few|TRBD1|TRBJ1-5
TGTGCCAGCTCATCTAACAGGGGGCAGATGAATCAGCCCCAGCATTTT
CASSSNRGQMNQPQHF
>TRBV28|.|.|TRBJ2-5
TGTGCCAGCGAATCCCTTCGATCCGGGACCCAGTACTTC
CASESLRSGTQYF
>TRBV7-3|few|.|TRBJ2-7
TGTGCCAGCAGCTTCACGGGTCGGGACGAGCAGTACTTC
CASSFTGRDEQYF
>TRBV15|few|TRBD2|TRBJ2-3
TGTGCCACCAGCAGAGATGGGCGGGAGGTAGATACGCAGTATTTT
CATSRDGREVDTQYF
>TRBV29-1|many|TRBD2|TRBJ2-7
TGCAGCGTACTAGCGAAGTACGAGCAGTACTTC
CSVLAKYEQYF
>TRBV7-2|few|TRBD2|TRBJ2-5
TGTGCCAGCAGCCCAGGACTAGCGGGAGTAAAGCGAGAGACCCAGTACTTC
CASSPGLAGVKRETQYF
>TRBV20-1|many|TRBD2|TRBJ2-1
TGCAGTGCTAGAGGGACTAGCGGGAGATATGAGCAGTTCTTC
CSARGTSGRYEQFF
>TRBV19|once|.|TRBJ2-7
TGTGCCAGTAGTAGGCAGGTTCAAGACGAGCAGTACTTC
CASSRQVQDEQYF
>TRBV20-1|few|.|TRBJ2-1
TGCAGTGGGGGGCGCGGGTCTGACAATGAGCAGTTCTTC
CSGGRGSDNEQFF
>TRBV4-2|.|TRBD2|TRBJ2-6
TGTGCCAGCAGCCGACAAAGCGGGGGGGACTCTGGGGCCAACGTCCTGACTTTC
CASSRQSGGDSGANVLTF
>TRBV10-2|many|.|TRBJ1-5
TGCGCCAGCTCGCATCGGGATAGCAATCAGCCCCAGCATTTT
CASSHRDSNQPQHF
>TRBV20-1|many|.|TRBJ2-7
TGCAGTGCGCGCTGGGACTCAGCCCGCTACGAGCAGTACTTC
CSARWDSARYEQYF
>TRBV29-1|.|TRBD2|TRBJ2-1
TGCAGCGGCAGACTAGCGGGGGTCAATGAGCAGTTCTTC
CSGRLAGVNEQFF
>TRBV30|.|.|TRBJ1-2
TGTGCCTGGACTCGACAGGCTAACTATGGCTACACCTTC
CAWTRQANYGYTF
>TRBV6-1|.|TRBD1|TRBJ1-5
TGTGCCAGCAAAACCGGACAGGTCAATCAGCCCCAGCATTTT
CASKTGQVNQPQHF
>TRBV24-1|many|.|TRBJ2-2
TGTGCCACCAAGGGGTCAGGCAAAGCGAACACCGGGGAGCTGTTTTTT
CATKGSGKANTGELFF
>TRBV24-1|many|.|TRBJ1-2
TGTGCCACCAGTGATGAGGCGGGCTATGGCTACACCTTC
CATSDEAGYGYTF
>TRBV4-3|few|.|TRBJ2-2
TGCGCCAGCAGGGGGGGCGGGGGAACCGGGGAGCTGTTTTTT
CASRGGGGTGELFF
>TRBV20-1|few|.|TRBJ1-2
TGCAGTGCTACCCAGGTTTTCTTGGCCTTC
CSATQVFLAF